What follows describes a single TCR beta chain. Its antigen is unidentified. This specimen belongs to a study of glioma-infiltrating T cells after dendritic cell vaccination. The germline V gene has CDR1 SQVTM and CDR2 ANQGSEA. The CDR3 runs 15 residues. Between the trimmed V and J ends, which lost 0 bases and 5 bases, there was a span of 17 bases. The immunoSEQ assay amplified TCRB CDR3 from up to roughly 2 ug DNA. Clones were sequenced by immunoSEQ multiplex PCR, and TCRdb holds only the in-frame ones, with some missing. Of tens of thousands of clones listed, more than 85% are singletons. Study observations and caveats: No direct clonality-survival link was found; a diverse polyclonal response may matter.

This chain links TRBV29-1 with TRBJ2-7, with D perhaps matching TRBD1 (6 bases). The sequencing used blood, collected before dendritic cell vaccination. This receptor was taken from a human donor with glioblastoma. This CDR3 reads CSVEDPRGRGNEQYF. CDR3 sequence (DNA): TGCAGCGTTGAAGATCCGAGGGGAAGGGGGAACGAGCAGTACTTC.